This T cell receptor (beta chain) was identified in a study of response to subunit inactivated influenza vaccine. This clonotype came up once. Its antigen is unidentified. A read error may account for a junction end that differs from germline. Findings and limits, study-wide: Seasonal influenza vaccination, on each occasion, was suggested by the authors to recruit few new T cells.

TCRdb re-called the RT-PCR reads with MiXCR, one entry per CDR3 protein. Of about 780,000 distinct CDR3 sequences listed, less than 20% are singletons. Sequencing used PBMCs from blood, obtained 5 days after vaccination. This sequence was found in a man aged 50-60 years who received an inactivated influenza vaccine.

CDR3 DNA sequence: TGTGCCAGCAGCTTCCTAGGACTAGCGACAGCCGTTTTT. The encoded protein is CASSFLGLATAVF. The rearrangement joins TRBV7-2 to TRBJ2-3; 9 bases fit TRBD2. The CDR3 contains 13 residues. Per germline, CDR1 SGHTA and CDR2 FQGNSA.